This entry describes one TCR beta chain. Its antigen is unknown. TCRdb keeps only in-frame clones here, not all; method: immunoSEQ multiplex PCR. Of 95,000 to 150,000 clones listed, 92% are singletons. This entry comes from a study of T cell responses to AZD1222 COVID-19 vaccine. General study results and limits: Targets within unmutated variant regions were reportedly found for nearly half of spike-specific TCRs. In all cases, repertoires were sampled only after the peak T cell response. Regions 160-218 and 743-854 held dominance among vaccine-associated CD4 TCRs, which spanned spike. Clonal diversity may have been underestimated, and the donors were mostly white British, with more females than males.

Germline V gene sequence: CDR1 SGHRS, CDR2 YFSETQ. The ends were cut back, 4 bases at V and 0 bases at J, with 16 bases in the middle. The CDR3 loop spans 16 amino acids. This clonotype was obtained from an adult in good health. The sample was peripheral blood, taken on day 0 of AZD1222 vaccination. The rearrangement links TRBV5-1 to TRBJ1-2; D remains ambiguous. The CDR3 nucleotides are TGCGCCAGCAGCCGCATGGCAGATTCAGCTAACTATGGCTACACCTTC. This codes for CASSRMADSANYGYTF.